A selection of T cell receptor beta chains follows, all from one sample in a study of blood T cell repertoires in COVID-19. Profiled with immunoSEQ multiplex PCR; TCRdb holds only in-frame clones, not every one. Here the sample spans some 45,000 clones, roughly 89% being singletons. The material sequenced was peripheral blood. These receptor sequences come from a man aged 70 or older with active COVID-19. Both conserved end residues are part of each CDR3. D genes are given only for firm matches. The size field is filled for only some rows; it gives once, few, many or a size class.

abundance: NA; j_gene: TRBJ2-7; d_gene: TRBD1; v_gene: TRBV19; CDR3nt: TGTGCCAGTAAATCTTCCGGGACAGCTAACTACGAGCAGTACTTC; CDR3aa: CASKSSGTANYEQYF
abundance: NA; j_gene: TRBJ2-3; d_gene: TRBD2; v_gene: TRBV7-3; CDR3nt: TGTGCCAGCAGCCCCCTGGCGGGGGCAGATACGCAGTATTTT; CDR3aa: CASSPLAGADTQYF
abundance: NA; j_gene: TRBJ1-1; d_gene: NA; v_gene: TRBV6-2/TRBV6-3; CDR3nt: TGTGCCAGCAGTAGGGGGGGGGTCCCCAACACTGAAGCTTTCTTT; CDR3aa: CASSRGGVPNTEAFF
abundance: NA; j_gene: TRBJ2-3; d_gene: TRBD2; v_gene: TRBV11-1; CDR3nt: TGTGCCAGCAGCTCCCCGGCGGGGGGGGTCACAGATACGCAGTATTTT; CDR3aa: CASSSPAGGVTDTQYF
abundance: NA; j_gene: TRBJ2-2; d_gene: TRBD2; v_gene: TRBV30; CDR3nt: TGTGCCTGCGGACTAGCCCTAAACACCGGGGAGCTGTTTTTT; CDR3aa: CACGLALNTGELFF
abundance: NA; j_gene: TRBJ2-1; d_gene: NA; v_gene: TRBV5-1; CDR3nt: TGCGCCAGCAGCTTGGGAGGGTTTAGGGCCTACAATGAGCAGTTCTTC; CDR3aa: CASSLGGFRAYNEQFF
abundance: few; j_gene: TRBJ1-1; d_gene: NA; v_gene: TRBV7-9; CDR3nt: TGTGCCAGCAGCTTCGGGAACACTGAAGCTTTCTTT; CDR3aa: CASSFGNTEAFF
abundance: NA; j_gene: TRBJ1-5; d_gene: TRBD1; v_gene: TRBV28; CDR3nt: TGTGCCAGCTCCAAACGGGACAGCCAGTGGTCAAGGCAGCATTTT; CDR3aa: CASSKRDSQWSRQHF
abundance: NA; j_gene: TRBJ2-7; d_gene: NA; v_gene: TRBV7-2; CDR3nt: TGTGCCAGCAGCTTCAACAGGGTCCACGAGCAGTACTTC; CDR3aa: CASSFNRVHEQYF
abundance: NA; j_gene: TRBJ1-1; d_gene: TRBD1; v_gene: TRBV18; CDR3nt: TGTGCCAGCTCACCCACGGACAGGATGAACACTGAAGCTTTCTTT; CDR3aa: CASSPTDRMNTEAFF
abundance: NA; j_gene: TRBJ1-6; d_gene: NA; v_gene: TRBV6-6; CDR3nt: TGTGCCAGCAGTCCCCGGGTCCCCGATTCACCCCTCCACTTT; CDR3aa: CASSPRVPDSPLHF
abundance: NA; j_gene: TRBJ2-3; d_gene: NA; v_gene: TRBV11-1; CDR3nt: TGTGCCAGCAGCTTAGCGGGGGCCCCCACAGATACGCAGTATTTT; CDR3aa: CASSLAGAPTDTQYF
abundance: NA; j_gene: TRBJ2-3; d_gene: NA; v_gene: TRBV2; CDR3nt: TGTGCCAGCAGTGAAGTATTGTCGGCGACAAGGCCAGATACGCAGTATTTT; CDR3aa: CASSEVLSATRPDTQYF
abundance: NA; j_gene: TRBJ1-2; d_gene: NA; v_gene: TRBV4-3; CDR3nt: TGCGCCAGCAGCCAAGAGGGGAGGGCCTCTAACTATGGCTACACCTTC; CDR3aa: CASSQEGRASNYGYTF
abundance: NA; j_gene: TRBJ1-1; d_gene: TRBD1; v_gene: TRBV18; CDR3nt: TGTGCCAGCTCACGCCGGACAGGGGAGGGATCTGAAGCTTTCTTT; CDR3aa: CASSRRTGEGSEAFF
abundance: NA; j_gene: TRBJ1-1; d_gene: NA; v_gene: TRBV6-1; CDR3nt: TGTGCCAGCAGTGAATTTAGGGGCACTGAAGCTTTCTTT; CDR3aa: CASSEFRGTEAFF
abundance: NA; j_gene: TRBJ2-7; d_gene: TRBD1; v_gene: TRBV19; CDR3nt: TGTGCCAGTAGTCCCGAACTTGACAGGGGCCTCTCCTACGAGCAGTACTTC; CDR3aa: CASSPELDRGLSYEQYF
abundance: NA; j_gene: TRBJ2-3; d_gene: TRBD2; v_gene: TRBV5-4; CDR3nt: TGTGCCAGCAGCCACATTTTTAGCGGGGGGGCTAGCACAGATACGCAGTATTTT; CDR3aa: CASSHIFSGGASTDTQYF
abundance: NA; j_gene: TRBJ1-4; d_gene: TRBD1; v_gene: TRBV2; CDR3nt: TGTGCCAGCAGTGAAATAGGGACAGGGCTTGAAAAACTGTTTTTT; CDR3aa: CASSEIGTGLEKLFF
abundance: once; j_gene: TRBJ2-2; d_gene: TRBD2; v_gene: TRBV6-2/TRBV6-3; CDR3nt: TGTGCCAGCAGTTACCCGACTAGCGGGAGAGTCACCGGGGAGCTGTTTTTT; CDR3aa: CASSYPTSGRVTGELFF
abundance: NA; j_gene: TRBJ2-5; d_gene: NA; v_gene: TRBV6-1; CDR3nt: TGTGCCAGCAGTGAACTGGCAGGGGGGTGGCAAGAGACCCAGTACTTC; CDR3aa: CASSELAGGWQETQYF
abundance: once; j_gene: TRBJ2-4; d_gene: NA; v_gene: TRBV14; CDR3nt: TGTGCCAGCAGCTCCAGACGACAGGCACTAGCCAAAAACATTCAGTACTTC; CDR3aa: CASSSRRQALAKNIQYF
abundance: NA; j_gene: TRBJ2-7; d_gene: TRBD1; v_gene: TRBV7-9; CDR3nt: TGTGCCAGCAGCTTAGCTACCGGGGCAGGGGGTTTCGACGAGCAGTACTTC; CDR3aa: CASSLATGAGGFDEQYF
abundance: NA; j_gene: TRBJ2-2; d_gene: NA; v_gene: TRBV28; CDR3nt: TGTGCCAGCAGTTCAGGCGGGGTCGACACCGGGGAGCTGTTTTTT; CDR3aa: CASSSGGVDTGELFF
abundance: NA; j_gene: TRBJ2-7; d_gene: TRBD1; v_gene: TRBV6-2/TRBV6-3; CDR3nt: TGTGCCAGCAGTTACGACAGGGACAACGAGCAGTACTTC; CDR3aa: CASSYDRDNEQYF
abundance: NA; j_gene: TRBJ1-2; d_gene: NA; v_gene: TRBV3-1/TRBV3-2; CDR3nt: TGTGCCAGCAGCCCCCGGGGGGCGCTGCAAGGCTACACCTTC; CDR3aa: CASSPRGALQGYTF
abundance: NA; j_gene: TRBJ2-7; d_gene: NA; v_gene: TRBV6-6; CDR3nt: TGTGCCAGCAGCCAAACAAACTACGAGCAGTACTTC; CDR3aa: CASSQTNYEQYF
abundance: NA; j_gene: TRBJ1-1; d_gene: NA; v_gene: TRBV7-9; CDR3nt: TGTGCCAGCAGCACACATGGGCACGCAAGGGGAACTGAAGCTTTCTTT; CDR3aa: CASSTHGHARGTEAFF
abundance: NA; j_gene: TRBJ2-7; d_gene: NA; v_gene: TRBV6-1; CDR3nt: TGTGCCAGCAGTGAAGTCTCGGCGGCCTCCTACGAGCAGTACTTC; CDR3aa: CASSEVSAASYEQYF
abundance: NA; j_gene: TRBJ2-2; d_gene: NA; v_gene: TRBV6-5; CDR3nt: TGTGCCAGCAGTTACCAACAGGGTTTTTCTACCGGGGAGCTGTTTTTT; CDR3aa: CASSYQQGFSTGELFF
abundance: NA; j_gene: TRBJ2-7; d_gene: NA; v_gene: TRBV5-6; CDR3nt: TGTGCCAGCAGCTGGCAGGGTGTCGACGAGCAGTACTTC; CDR3aa: CASSWQGVDEQYF
abundance: NA; j_gene: TRBJ2-1; d_gene: NA; v_gene: TRBV19; CDR3nt: TGTGCCAGTAGTGCCCAGGGGAGCTCCTACAATGAGCAGTTCTTC; CDR3aa: CASSAQGSSYNEQFF
abundance: NA; j_gene: TRBJ2-1; d_gene: NA; v_gene: TRBV13; CDR3nt: TGTGCCAGCAGCTTAAACTCTCTAGACAATGAGCAGTTCTTC; CDR3aa: CASSLNSLDNEQFF
abundance: NA; j_gene: TRBJ2-3; d_gene: NA; v_gene: TRBV6-2/TRBV6-3; CDR3nt: TGTGCCAGCAGTTACTCCTCAGATACGCAGTATTTT; CDR3aa: CASSYSSDTQYF
abundance: NA; j_gene: TRBJ2-2; d_gene: TRBD1; v_gene: TRBV6-2/TRBV6-3; CDR3nt: TGTGCCAGCAGTCAACCTCCGGGACAGGGTCGTTTACCCGGGGAGCTGTTTTTT; CDR3aa: CASSQPPGQGRLPGELFF
abundance: NA; j_gene: TRBJ2-2; d_gene: NA; v_gene: TRBV18; CDR3nt: TGTGCCAGCTCATCGACGACAGGGAACACCGGGGAGCTGTTTTTT; CDR3aa: CASSSTTGNTGELFF
abundance: once; j_gene: TRBJ2-1; d_gene: NA; v_gene: TRBV21-1; CDR3nt: TGTGCCAGCAGCATAGCGGGAAGCGGGGGACCCGACAATGAGCAGTTCTTC; CDR3aa: CASSIAGSGGPDNEQFF
abundance: NA; j_gene: TRBJ1-6; d_gene: TRBD1; v_gene: TRBV4-3; CDR3nt: TGCGCCAGCAGCCAAGATGGGACAGGGGTCTCACCCCTCCACTTT; CDR3aa: CASSQDGTGVSPLHF
abundance: NA; j_gene: TRBJ1-5; d_gene: TRBD1; v_gene: TRBV28; CDR3nt: TGTGCCAGCAGGGACGGGGACAGGGCGGGGCCCCAGCATTTT; CDR3aa: CASRDGDRAGPQHF
abundance: NA; j_gene: TRBJ2-3; d_gene: NA; v_gene: TRBV5-8; CDR3nt: TGTGCCAGCAGCGGCGGATCCGATACGCAGTATTTT; CDR3aa: CASSGGSDTQYF
abundance: NA; j_gene: TRBJ2-1; d_gene: NA; v_gene: TRBV2; CDR3nt: TGTGCCAGCAGGAGCCTTAATAGCGCGTTCTTC; CDR3aa: CASRSLNSAFF
abundance: NA; j_gene: TRBJ1-4; d_gene: TRBD1; v_gene: TRBV27; CDR3nt: TGTGCCAGCAGGGGGGGACAGGGCGTTGCTAATGAAAAACTGTTTTTT; CDR3aa: CASRGGQGVANEKLFF
abundance: NA; j_gene: TRBJ1-4; d_gene: NA; v_gene: TRBV2; CDR3nt: TGTGCCAGCAGTGAAGGGCGGGGTAATGAAAAACTGTTTTTT; CDR3aa: CASSEGRGNEKLFF
abundance: NA; j_gene: TRBJ1-1; d_gene: NA; v_gene: TRBV6-2/TRBV6-3; CDR3nt: TGTGCCAGCAGTTCCGACCCAGGTGCGGGCTACACTGAAGCTTTCTTT; CDR3aa: CASSSDPGAGYTEAFF
abundance: NA; j_gene: TRBJ2-1; d_gene: TRBD1; v_gene: TRBV5-1; CDR3nt: TGCGCCAGCATGGCAGGGGGATACAATGAGCAGTTCTTC; CDR3aa: CASMAGGYNEQFF
abundance: NA; j_gene: TRBJ2-7; d_gene: NA; v_gene: TRBV5-6; CDR3nt: TGTGCCAGCAGTCTCTCCGCCGGCGAGCAGTACTTC; CDR3aa: CASSLSAGEQYF
abundance: NA; j_gene: TRBJ2-3; d_gene: NA; v_gene: TRBV5-1; CDR3nt: TGCGCCAGCAGCTTGCTTGTGGGAGATGCTAGCACAGATACGCAGTATTTT; CDR3aa: CASSLLVGDASTDTQYF
abundance: NA; j_gene: TRBJ1-2; d_gene: TRBD1; v_gene: TRBV6-2/TRBV6-3; CDR3nt: TGTGCCAGCAGCAAATTACAGGGGGACTATGGCTACACCTTC; CDR3aa: CASSKLQGDYGYTF
abundance: once; j_gene: TRBJ1-2; d_gene: NA; v_gene: TRBV30; CDR3nt: TGTGCCTGGAGGCACAGGGATTCTGGCTATGGCTACACCTTC; CDR3aa: CAWRHRDSGYGYTF
abundance: NA; j_gene: TRBJ1-6; d_gene: NA; v_gene: TRBV3-1/TRBV3-2; CDR3nt: TGTGCCAGCAGCCAAGATCACAGAAGGTCCTATAATTCACCCCTCCACTTT; CDR3aa: CASSQDHRRSYNSPLHF
abundance: NA; j_gene: TRBJ2-1; d_gene: NA; v_gene: TRBV3-1/TRBV3-2; CDR3nt: TGTGCCAGCAGCCAAGACAGGGACTACAATGAGCAGTTCTTC; CDR3aa: CASSQDRDYNEQFF
abundance: NA; j_gene: TRBJ2-5; d_gene: NA; v_gene: TRBV18; CDR3nt: TGTGCCAGCTCATCGGCAGGGCGGGAGACCCAGTACTTC; CDR3aa: CASSSAGRETQYF
abundance: NA; j_gene: TRBJ1-1; d_gene: NA; v_gene: TRBV3-1/TRBV3-2; CDR3nt: TGTGCCAGCAGCCAAGATCGGAGCGGAATAAACACTGAAGCTTTCTTT; CDR3aa: CASSQDRSGINTEAFF
abundance: NA; j_gene: TRBJ1-5; d_gene: NA; v_gene: TRBV10-2; CDR3nt: TGCGCCAGCTCGGCAAGAGGTGGTAATCAGCCCCAGCATTTT; CDR3aa: CASSARGGNQPQHF
abundance: NA; j_gene: TRBJ1-1; d_gene: TRBD1; v_gene: TRBV6-4; CDR3nt: TGTGCCAGCAGTGATACCGACAGGGGAGCTGAAGCTTTCTTT; CDR3aa: CASSDTDRGAEAFF